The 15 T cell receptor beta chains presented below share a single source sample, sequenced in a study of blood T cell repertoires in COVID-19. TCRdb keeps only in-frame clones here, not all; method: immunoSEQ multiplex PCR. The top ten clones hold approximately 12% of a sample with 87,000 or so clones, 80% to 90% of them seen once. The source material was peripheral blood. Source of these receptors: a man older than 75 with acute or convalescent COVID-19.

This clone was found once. The CDR3 sequence: CASSSVQGVTGELFF. In DNA, the CDR3 is TGTGCCAGCAGCTCCGTACAGGGAGTCACCGGGGAGCTGTTTTTT. J is TRBJ2-2 and V is TRBV7-3, with D maybe TRBD1 (6 bases). Germline V gene sequence: CDR1 SGHTA, CDR2 FQGTGA. The ends were cut back, 4 bases at V and 4 bases at J, with 13 bases in the middle. CDR3 length: 15 amino acids. The variable domain in full, completed from reference TRBV7-3 and TRBJ2-2, reads GAGVSQTPSNKVTEKGKYVELRCDPISGHTALYWYRQSLGQGPEFLIYFQGTGAADDSGLPNDRFFAVRPEGSVSTLKIQRTERGDSAVYLCASSSVQGVTGELFFGEGSRLTVL.

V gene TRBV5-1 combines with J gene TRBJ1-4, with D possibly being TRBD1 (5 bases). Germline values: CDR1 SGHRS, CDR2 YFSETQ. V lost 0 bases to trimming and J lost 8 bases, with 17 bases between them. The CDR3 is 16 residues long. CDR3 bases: TGCGCCAGCAGCTTGGATTTAACGGGGACTGGAGAAAAACTGTTTTTT. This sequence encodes CASSLDLTGTGEKLFF.

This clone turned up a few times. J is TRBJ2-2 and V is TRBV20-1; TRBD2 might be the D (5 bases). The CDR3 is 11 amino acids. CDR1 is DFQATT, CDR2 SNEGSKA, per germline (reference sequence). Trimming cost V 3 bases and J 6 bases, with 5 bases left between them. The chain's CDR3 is CSARRAGELFF. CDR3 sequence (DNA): TGCAGTGCTAGGAGGGCCGGGGAGCTGTTTTTT.

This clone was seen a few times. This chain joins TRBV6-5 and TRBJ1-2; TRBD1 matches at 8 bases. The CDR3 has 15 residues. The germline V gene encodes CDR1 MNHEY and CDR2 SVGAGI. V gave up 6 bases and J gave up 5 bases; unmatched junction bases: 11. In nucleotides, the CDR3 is TGTGCCAGCAGGACCGGGACAGGAGGGTGGTATGGCTACACCTTC. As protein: CASRTGTGGWYGYTF.

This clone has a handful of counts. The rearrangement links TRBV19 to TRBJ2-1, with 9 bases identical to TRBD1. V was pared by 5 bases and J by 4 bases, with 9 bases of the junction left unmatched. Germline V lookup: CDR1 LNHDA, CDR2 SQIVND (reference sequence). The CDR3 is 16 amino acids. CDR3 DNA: TGTGCCAGTAGTTCCGGGCCGGGACAGGGATACAATGAGCAGTTCTTC. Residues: CASSSGPGQGYNEQFF. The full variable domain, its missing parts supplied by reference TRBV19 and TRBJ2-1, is DGGITQSPKYLFRKEGQNVTLSCEQNLNHDAMYWYRQDPGQGLRLIYYSQIVNDFQKGDIAEGYSVSREKKESFPLTVTSAQKNPTAFYLCASSSGPGQGYNEQFFGPGTRLTVL.

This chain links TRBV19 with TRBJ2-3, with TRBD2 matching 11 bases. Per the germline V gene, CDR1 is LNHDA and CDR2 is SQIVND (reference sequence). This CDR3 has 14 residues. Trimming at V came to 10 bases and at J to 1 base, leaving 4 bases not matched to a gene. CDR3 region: CATSTSGGTDTQYF. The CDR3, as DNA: TGTGCCACCTCGACTAGCGGGGGCACAGATACGCAGTATTTT.

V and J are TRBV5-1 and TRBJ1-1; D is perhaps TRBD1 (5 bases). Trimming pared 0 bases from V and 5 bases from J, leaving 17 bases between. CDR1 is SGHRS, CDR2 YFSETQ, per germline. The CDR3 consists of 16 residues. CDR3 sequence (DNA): TGCGCCAGCAGCTTGGGGGGTGGGGCCCCCAGGACTGAAGCTTTCTTT. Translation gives CASSLGGGAPRTEAFF. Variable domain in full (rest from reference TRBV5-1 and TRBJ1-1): KAGVTQTPRYLIKTRGQQVTLSCSPISGHRSVSWYQQTPGQGLQFLFEYFSETQRNKGNFPGRFSGRQFSNSRSEMNVSTLELGDSALYLCASSLGGGAPRTEAFFGQGTRLTVV.

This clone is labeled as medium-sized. CDR3 region: CASSLTGTNTEAFF. CDR3 nucleotides: TGTGCCAGCAGCTTGACAGGGACGAACACTGAAGCTTTCTTT. The chain employs TRBV5-5 and TRBJ1-1; tentative D call: TRBD1 (6 bases). This CDR3 comprises 14 residues. V lost 1 base and J 1 base, leaving 8 bases between the germline ends. Germline loops: CDR1 SGHKS, CDR2 YYEKEE (reference sequence).

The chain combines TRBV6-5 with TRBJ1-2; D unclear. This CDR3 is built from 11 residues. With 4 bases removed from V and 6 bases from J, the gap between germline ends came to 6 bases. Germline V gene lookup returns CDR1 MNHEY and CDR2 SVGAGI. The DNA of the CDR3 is TGTGCCAGCAGTTGGGCGAATGGCTACACCTTC. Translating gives CASSWANGYTF.

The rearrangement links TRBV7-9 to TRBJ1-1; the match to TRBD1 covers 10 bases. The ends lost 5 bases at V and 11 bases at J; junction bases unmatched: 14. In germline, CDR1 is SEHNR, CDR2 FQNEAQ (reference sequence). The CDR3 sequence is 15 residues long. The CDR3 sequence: CASSKPLATGGSAFF. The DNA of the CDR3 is TGTGCCAGCAGCAAACCTCTCGCGACAGGGGGCTCGGCTTTCTTT.

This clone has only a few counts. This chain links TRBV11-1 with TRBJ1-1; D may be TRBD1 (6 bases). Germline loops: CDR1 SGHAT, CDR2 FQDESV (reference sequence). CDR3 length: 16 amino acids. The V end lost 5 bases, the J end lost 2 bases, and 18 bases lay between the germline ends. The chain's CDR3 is CASSRRGQGANTEAFF. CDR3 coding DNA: TGTGCCAGCAGCCGACGGGGACAAGGGGCAAACACTGAAGCTTTCTTT.

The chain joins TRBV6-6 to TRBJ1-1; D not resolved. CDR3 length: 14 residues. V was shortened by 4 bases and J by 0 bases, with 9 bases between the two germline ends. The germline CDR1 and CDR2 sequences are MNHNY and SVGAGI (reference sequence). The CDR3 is CASSSSGVNTEAFF. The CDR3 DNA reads TGTGCCAGCAGTTCCAGCGGAGTGAACACTGAAGCTTTCTTT.

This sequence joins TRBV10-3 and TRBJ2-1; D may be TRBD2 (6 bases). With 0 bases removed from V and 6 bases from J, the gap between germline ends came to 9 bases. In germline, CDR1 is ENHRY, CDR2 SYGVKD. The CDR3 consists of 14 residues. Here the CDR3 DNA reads TGTGCCATCAGTGAGTCGACCGGGGGCAATGAGCAGTTCTTC. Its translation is CAISESTGGNEQFF.

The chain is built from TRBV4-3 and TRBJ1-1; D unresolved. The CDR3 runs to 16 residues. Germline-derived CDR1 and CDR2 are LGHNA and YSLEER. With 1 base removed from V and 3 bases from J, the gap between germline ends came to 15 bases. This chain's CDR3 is CASSQGMVGFHTEAFF. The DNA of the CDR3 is TGCGCCAGCAGCCAAGGTATGGTGGGCTTCCACACTGAAGCTTTCTTT.

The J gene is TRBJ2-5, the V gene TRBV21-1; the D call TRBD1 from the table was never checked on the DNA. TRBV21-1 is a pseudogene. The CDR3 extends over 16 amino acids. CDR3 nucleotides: TGTGCCAGCAGCAAAGTCCAGGGATTGACCCAAGAGACCCAGTACTTC. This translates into CASSKVQGLTQETQYF.